This T cell receptor beta chain was retrieved from a study of identical twins. General observations from the study: Findings came from cross-sectional statistics, without long-term follow-up of donors. For zero-insertion analyses, partial confounding could come from invariant MAIT and iNKT cells.

Template switching supplied a universal primer site; unique molecular identifiers were carried on the cDNA. MiXCR, run by TCRdb on the 5' RACE reads, gives a single entry per CDR3 protein. The table lists hundreds of thousands of distinct CDR3 sequences, more than 9% of them singletons. Comments on this clonotype: Its antigen is as yet unknown.

Trimming left V 0 bases short and J 6 bases short, with 12 bases between. Germline CDR1 and CDR2: LNHNV and YYDKDF (reference sequence). The CDR3 runs 15 residues. These data are also associated with another study on yellow fever vaccine responses in identical twins. That source adds: Vaccine-induced T cell responses in twins were reportedly observed to appear partly convergent, partly personalized.

This TCR was recovered from a woman under 30 in good health. V is TRBV15 and J is TRBJ1-5, with D unresolved. The sample taken for sequencing was CD8+ T cells sorted from blood. The CDR3 DNA is TGTGCCACCAGCAGAGACCGCGGACTTACTCAGCCCCAGCATTTT. Amino acids: CATSRDRGLTQPQHF.